The 3 T cell receptor beta chains below all came from one sample that was sequenced in a study of blood T cell repertoires in COVID-19. Sequencing was performed with immunoSEQ multiplex PCR; in TCRdb, only in-frame clones are kept and a portion is missing. The sample has 50,000 to 75,000 clones, around 79% seen once. Sequenced: peripheral blood. The source of these receptors is a man aged 55 to 70 with acute or convalescent COVID-19.

CDR3 coding DNA: TGTGCCACCAGTGATCCCGGGACTAGGGCCCCCTACGAGCAGTACTTC. The encoded protein is CATSDPGTRAPYEQYF. The V gene is TRBV24-1, the J gene TRBJ2-7; 8 positions agree with TRBD2. The CDR3 extends over 16 amino acids. Germline CDR1 is KGHDR and CDR2 is SFDVKD. V shed 3 bases and J 2 bases; nucleotides not matched to a gene: 8.

V gene TRBV6-2 or TRBV6-3 combines with J gene TRBJ2-1; 14 bases fit TRBD2. The CDR3 loop spans 19 amino acids. Germline trimming cut 6 bases from V and 2 bases from J; bases unmatched to any gene: 12. From germline, CDR1 is MNHEY and CDR2 SVGEGT. CDR3 in DNA: TGTGCCAGCAGCCCTAATCTGGGACTAGCGGGAGTAACCTACAATGAGCAGTTCTTC. Encoded protein: CASSPNLGLAGVTYNEQFF.

The genes are TRBV19 and TRBJ2-1, with 7 bases matching TRBD2. The V gene end was trimmed by 4 bases and the J gene end by 2 bases; junction bases not matched to a gene: 8. From germline, CDR1 is LNHDA and CDR2 SQIVND (reference sequence). The CDR3 contains 16 residues. Written as DNA, the CDR3 is TGTGCCAGTAGTACCCTAGCGGAGTATCCCTACAATGAGCAGTTCTTC. Its protein is CASSTLAEYPYNEQFF. The variable domain in full, completed from reference TRBV19 and TRBJ2-1, reads DGGITQSPKYLFRKEGQNVTLSCEQNLNHDAMYWYRQDPGQGLRLIYYSQIVNDFQKGDIAEGYSVSREKKESFPLTVTSAQKNPTAFYLCASSTLAEYPYNEQFFGPGTRLTVL.